This T cell receptor beta chain appears in the sequencing data of a study of OX40 agonist ivuxolimab in advanced cancers. Study context: In this cohort, patients received ivuxolimab, an agonistic anti-OX40 (CD134) antibody.

Clones were sequenced by immunoSEQ multiplex PCR, and TCRdb holds only the in-frame ones, with some missing. The sample records some 44,000 clones, approximately 83% being singletons. The study, taken as a whole, reports: Low normalized T-cell clonal expansion also characterized some of the nonresponders. CD8+ T cells were the subset that, on average, had more expanded clones than CD4+.

Comments on this clone: Its antigen is unidentified.

The CDR3 is 14 amino acids. The germline CDR1 and CDR2 sequences are ENHRY and SYGVKD. Deletions cut 10 bases from V and 5 bases from J, with 18 bases between. This sequence was found in an adult with an advanced solid tumor such as melanoma, head and neck, liver or kidney cancer. This chain uses TRBV10-3 with TRBJ1-5; D is unclear. The starting material was CD4+ or CD8+ T cells sorted from blood, obtained in a trial of the OX40 agonist ivuxolimab. The CDR3 here is CATRFAGGDQPQHF. The DNA for the CDR3 is TGTGCCACCCGTTTTGCGGGCGGGGATCAGCCCCAGCATTTT.